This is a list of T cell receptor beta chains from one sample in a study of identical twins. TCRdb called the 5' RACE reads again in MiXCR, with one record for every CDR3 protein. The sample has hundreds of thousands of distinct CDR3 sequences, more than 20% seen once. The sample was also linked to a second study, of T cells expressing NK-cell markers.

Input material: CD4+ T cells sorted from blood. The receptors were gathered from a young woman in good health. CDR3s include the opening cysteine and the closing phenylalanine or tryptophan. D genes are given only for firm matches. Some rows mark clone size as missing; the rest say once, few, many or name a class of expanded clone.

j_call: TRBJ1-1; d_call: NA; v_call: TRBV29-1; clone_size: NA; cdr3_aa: CSVEGRGWQAFF; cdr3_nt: TGCAGCGTTGAAGGGCGGGGATGGCAGGCTTTCTTT
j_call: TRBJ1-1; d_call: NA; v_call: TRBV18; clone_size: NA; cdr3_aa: CASSPRRMGREGQANTEAFF; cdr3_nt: TGTGCCAGCTCACCTCGGAGGATGGGCAGGGAGGGTCAGGCGAACACTGAAGCTTTCTTT
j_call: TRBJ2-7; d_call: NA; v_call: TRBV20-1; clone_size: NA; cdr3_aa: CSARVSGYEQYF; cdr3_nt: TGCAGTGCTAGGGTCTCAGGCTACGAGCAGTACTTC
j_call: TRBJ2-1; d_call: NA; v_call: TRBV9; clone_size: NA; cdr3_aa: CASSPDRGVYNEQFF; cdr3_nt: TGTGCCAGCAGCCCAGACCGGGGAGTCTACAATGAGCAGTTCTTC
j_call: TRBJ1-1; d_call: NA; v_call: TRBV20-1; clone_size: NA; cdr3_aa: CSVSRGLSDTEAFF; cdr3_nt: TGCAGTGTATCAAGGGGTCTGAGTGACACTGAAGCTTTCTTT
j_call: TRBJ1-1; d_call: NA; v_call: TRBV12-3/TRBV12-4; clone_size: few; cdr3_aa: CASSPSTGWGAFF; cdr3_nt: TGTGCCAGCAGTCCCTCGACCGGATGGGGAGCTTTCTTT
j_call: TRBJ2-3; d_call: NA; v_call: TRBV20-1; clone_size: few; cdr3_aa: CSAGISGVDTQYF; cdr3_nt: TGCAGTGCGGGGATTTCAGGCGTAGATACGCAGTATTTT
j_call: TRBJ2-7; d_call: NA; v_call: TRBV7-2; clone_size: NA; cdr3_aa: CASSLLSSKSQYF; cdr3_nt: TGTGCCAGCAGCTTATTGAGTAGCAAGTCGCAGTACTTC
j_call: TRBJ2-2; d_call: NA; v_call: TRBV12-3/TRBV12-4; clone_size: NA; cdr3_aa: CASSAFSEGTGELFF; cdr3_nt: TGTGCCAGCAGCGCTTTCTCGGAGGGTACCGGGGAGCTGTTTTTT
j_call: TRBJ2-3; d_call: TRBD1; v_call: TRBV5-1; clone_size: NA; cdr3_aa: CASSYRQGSDTQYF; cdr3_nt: TGCGCCAGCAGCTATAGACAGGGGTCTGATACGCAGTATTTT
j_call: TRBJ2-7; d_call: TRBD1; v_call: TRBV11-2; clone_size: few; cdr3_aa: CASSLGVTGAGGHSYEQYF; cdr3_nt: TGTGCCAGCAGCTTAGGGGTGACTGGTGCAGGGGGCCATTCCTACGAGCAGTACTTC
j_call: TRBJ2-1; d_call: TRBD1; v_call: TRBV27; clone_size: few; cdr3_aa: CASSSRAQGEFF; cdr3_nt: TGTGCCAGCAGTTCGCGGGCGCAGGGGGAGTTCTTC
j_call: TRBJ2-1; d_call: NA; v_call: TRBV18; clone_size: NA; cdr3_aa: CAVGEYRAGLDNEQFF; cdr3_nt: TGTGCCGTCGGCGAATACAGGGCAGGACTAGACAATGAGCAGTTCTTC
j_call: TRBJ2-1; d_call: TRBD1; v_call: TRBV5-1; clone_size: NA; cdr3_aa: CASSWTGGLDEQFF; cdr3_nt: TGCGCCAGCAGCTGGACAGGGGGCCTTGATGAGCAGTTCTTC
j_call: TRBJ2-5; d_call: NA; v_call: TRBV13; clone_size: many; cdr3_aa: CASSFRELQETQYF; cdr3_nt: TGTGCCAGCAGCTTCCGGGAGCTCCAAGAGACCCAGTACTTC
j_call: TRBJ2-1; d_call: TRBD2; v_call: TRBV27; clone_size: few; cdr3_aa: CASSSVASGDNEQFF; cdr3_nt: TGTGCCAGCAGTAGCGTGGCTAGCGGGGACAATGAGCAGTTCTTC
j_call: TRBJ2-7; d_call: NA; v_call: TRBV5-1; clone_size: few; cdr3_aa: CASSLGANTYEQYF; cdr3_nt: TGCGCCAGCAGCTTGGGAGCGAACACCTACGAGCAGTACTTC
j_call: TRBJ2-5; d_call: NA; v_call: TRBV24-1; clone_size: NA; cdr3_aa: CATSDLETQYF; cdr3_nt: TGTGCCACCAGTGATTTAGAGACCCAGTACTTC